The 3 T cell receptor beta chains below all came from one sample that was sequenced in a study of cytomegalovirus exposure and HLA in healthy donors. The PCR contained 60 Vbeta and 13 Jbeta primers. Repertoires were generated with immunoSEQ multiplex PCR, while TCRdb's copy carries only in-frame clones and drops some. The sample carries 100,000 to 120,000 clones, 13% to 15% recorded once. The specimen was PBMCs. These receptor sequences come from a female donor in good health and CMV-seronegative.

This clone was seen a few times. The V gene is TRBV12-5, the J gene TRBJ1-1, with 10 bases aligning to TRBD1. The V segment lost 3 bases and the J segment 4 bases; nucleotides outside the gene matches: 2. Germline CDR1 and CDR2: LGHNT and FRNRAP. CDR3 size: 14 residues. The CDR3 nucleotides are TGTGCTAGTGGTTTACGGGACAGGGGCACTGAAGCTTTCTTT. Protein product: CASGLRDRGTEAFF. Full variable domain (outside the CDR3, taken from reference TRBV12-5 and TRBJ1-1): DARVTQTPRHKVTEMGQEVTMRCQPILGHNTVFWYRQTMMQGLELLAYFRNRAPLDDSGMPKDRFSAEMPDATLATLKIQPSEPRDSAVYFCASGLRDRGTEAFFGQGTRLTVV.

The chain has TRBV7-3 and TRBJ2-2, with 9 bases lining up with TRBD2. Germline lookup yields CDR1 SGHTA and CDR2 FQGTGA. V shed 5 bases, J shed 6 bases, and the junction held 10 bases outside the gene matches. The CDR3 is 16 amino acids. The CDR3 loop is CASSPLAGEWAGELFF. DNA for the CDR3: TGTGCCAGCAGCCCCTTAGCGGGAGAGTGGGCCGGGGAGCTGTTTTTT.

This sequence joins TRBV11-2 and TRBJ2-7, with D uncertain. Trimming pared 4 bases from V and 4 bases from J, leaving 8 bases between. This CDR3 has 12 residues. Germline V CDR1 and CDR2: SGHAT, FQNNGV. In DNA, the CDR3 is TGTGCCAGCAGCTCCCTAAAGTACGAGCAGTACTTC. Translating gives CASSSLKYEQYF. The full variable domain, with the rest looked up from reference TRBV11-2 and TRBJ2-7, is EAGVAQSPRYKIIEKRQSVAFWCNPISGHATLYWYQQILGQGPKLLIQFQNNGVVDDSQLPKDRFSAERLKGVDSTLKIQPAKLEDSAVYLCASSSLKYEQYFGPGTRLTVT.